A selection of T cell receptor beta chains follows, all from one sample in a study of blood T cell repertoires in COVID-19. The method was immunoSEQ multiplex PCR; TCRdb's version includes in-frame clones alone and lacks a portion of them. The profile shows under 300,000 clones, less than 85% of them singletons. Sequenced input: peripheral blood. The source is a human donor with COVID-19, enrolled during active disease. The donor label of this sample is uncertain. The CDR3 runs from the conserved cysteine through the conserved F or W. The D gene is left open where the match is weak. Clone size, where shown, is once, few, many, or a class for clones that have expanded.

abundance: -
j_gene: TRBJ1-4
v_gene: TRBV29-1
d_gene: TRBD1
CDR3aa: CSVDLTGVNEKLFF
CDR3nt: TGCAGCGTTGATCTGACAGGGGTTAATGAAAAACTGTTTTTT

abundance: once
j_gene: TRBJ1-3
v_gene: TRBV5-1
d_gene: -
CDR3aa: CASSLGPNPSGNTIYF
CDR3nt: TGCGCCAGCAGCTTGGGGCCGAACCCCTCTGGAAACACCATATATTTT

abundance: -
j_gene: TRBJ2-5
v_gene: TRBV5-4
d_gene: TRBD1
CDR3aa: CASSRDSQETQYF
CDR3nt: TGTGCCAGCAGCCGGGACAGCCAAGAGACCCAGTACTTC

abundance: -
j_gene: TRBJ2-5
v_gene: TRBV6-1
d_gene: TRBD2
CDR3aa: CASSPRGGGETQYF
CDR3nt: TGTGCCAGCAGTCCCCGGGGGGGTGGGGAGACCCAGTACTTC

abundance: -
j_gene: TRBJ2-5
v_gene: TRBV5-6
d_gene: TRBD2
CDR3aa: CASSHGLAGGPLETQYF
CDR3nt: TGTGCCAGCAGCCATGGACTAGCGGGAGGGCCACTGGAGACCCAGTACTTC

abundance: -
j_gene: TRBJ1-1
v_gene: TRBV6-1
d_gene: -
CDR3aa: CASSEGASLNTEAFF
CDR3nt: TGTGCCAGCAGTGAGGGGGCCTCACTGAACACTGAAGCTTTCTTT

abundance: once
j_gene: TRBJ1-4
v_gene: TRBV5-1
d_gene: TRBD1
CDR3aa: CASSLEGGDEKLFF
CDR3nt: TGCGCCAGCAGCTTAGAAGGGGGCGATGAAAAACTGTTTTTT

abundance: -
j_gene: TRBJ1-5
v_gene: TRBV6-5
d_gene: TRBD1
CDR3aa: CASSRGQGNQPQHF
CDR3nt: TGTGCCAGCAGCCGCGGACAGGGTAATCAGCCCCAGCATTTT

abundance: -
j_gene: TRBJ1-1
v_gene: TRBV25-1
d_gene: -
CDR3aa: CASRRQQNTEAFF
CDR3nt: TGTGCCAGCAGACGACAGCAGAACACTGAAGCTTTCTTT

abundance: -
j_gene: TRBJ2-1
v_gene: TRBV27
d_gene: TRBD1
CDR3aa: CASSFSGQASYNEQFF
CDR3nt: TGTGCCAGCAGTTTTAGTGGACAGGCGTCCTACAATGAGCAGTTCTTC

abundance: -
j_gene: TRBJ2-1
v_gene: TRBV29-1
d_gene: TRBD2
CDR3aa: CSVEPGALAGIEQFF
CDR3nt: TGCAGCGTTGAACCAGGGGCTCTAGCGGGAATAGAGCAGTTCTTC

abundance: -
j_gene: TRBJ2-6
v_gene: TRBV2
d_gene: -
CDR3aa: CASSAQGSSGANVLTF
CDR3nt: TGTGCCAGCAGTGCCCAGGGGAGCTCTGGGGCCAACGTCCTGACTTTC

abundance: -
j_gene: TRBJ2-2
v_gene: TRBV11-3
d_gene: -
CDR3aa: CASSLGPLTGNTGELFF
CDR3nt: TGTGCCAGCAGCTTAGGGCCCTTAACAGGAAACACCGGGGAGCTGTTTTTT

abundance: -
j_gene: TRBJ2-1
v_gene: TRBV19
d_gene: TRBD2
CDR3aa: CASRLTSGSANEQFF
CDR3nt: TGTGCCAGTAGGCTCACTAGCGGGAGTGCAAATGAGCAGTTCTTC

abundance: few
j_gene: TRBJ2-1
v_gene: TRBV18
d_gene: TRBD2
CDR3aa: CASSPSGRANEQFF
CDR3nt: TGTGCCAGCTCACCTAGCGGGAGGGCCAATGAGCAGTTCTTC

abundance: many
j_gene: TRBJ2-5
v_gene: TRBV7-9
d_gene: TRBD1
CDR3aa: CASSFAGTGAETQYF
CDR3nt: TGTGCCAGCAGCTTTGCTGGGACAGGAGCAGAGACCCAGTACTTC

abundance: -
j_gene: TRBJ1-1
v_gene: TRBV9
d_gene: -
CDR3aa: CASSVQTGNTEAFF
CDR3nt: TGTGCCAGCAGCGTCCAGACAGGGAACACTGAAGCTTTCTTT

abundance: -
j_gene: TRBJ1-5
v_gene: TRBV9
d_gene: TRBD1
CDR3aa: CASSETGDQPQHF
CDR3nt: TGTGCCAGCAGCGAGACAGGGGATCAGCCCCAGCATTTT

abundance: -
j_gene: TRBJ2-7
v_gene: TRBV29-1
d_gene: TRBD2
CDR3aa: CSVLPREGLYEQYF
CDR3nt: TGCAGCGTTCTGCCCCGGGAGGGCCTCTACGAGCAGTACTTC

abundance: -
j_gene: TRBJ2-7
v_gene: TRBV28
d_gene: TRBD1
CDR3aa: CASRRQGADYEQYF
CDR3nt: TGTGCCAGCAGGCGACAGGGGGCGGACTACGAGCAGTACTTC

abundance: -
j_gene: TRBJ2-2
v_gene: TRBV9
d_gene: -
CDR3aa: CASSVRGAGELFF
CDR3nt: TGTGCCAGCAGCGTTAGGGGTGCCGGGGAGCTGTTTTTT

abundance: -
j_gene: TRBJ1-4
v_gene: TRBV3-1/TRBV3-2
d_gene: TRBD1
CDR3aa: CASRDRGMSEKLFF
CDR3nt: TGTGCCAGCAGGGACAGGGGTATGAGTGAAAAACTGTTTTTT

abundance: few
j_gene: TRBJ2-2
v_gene: TRBV7-8
d_gene: -
CDR3aa: CASSALAPGNTGELFF
CDR3nt: TGTGCCAGCAGCGCCTTAGCCCCTGGGAACACCGGGGAGCTGTTTTTT

abundance: -
j_gene: TRBJ2-7
v_gene: TRBV9
d_gene: TRBD2
CDR3aa: CASSVAGGIEQYF
CDR3nt: TGTGCCAGCAGCGTAGCGGGAGGGATTGAGCAGTACTTC

abundance: -
j_gene: TRBJ1-5
v_gene: TRBV7-8
d_gene: TRBD1
CDR3aa: CASSSGVGGWGNQPQHF
CDR3nt: TGTGCCAGCAGCTCCGGGGTAGGGGGCTGGGGCAATCAGCCCCAGCATTTT

abundance: -
j_gene: TRBJ2-7
v_gene: TRBV3-1/TRBV3-2
d_gene: -
CDR3aa: CASSPDVTRTYEQYF
CDR3nt: TGTGCCAGCAGCCCGGATGTAACTAGAACCTACGAGCAGTACTTC

abundance: -
j_gene: TRBJ1-4
v_gene: TRBV21-1
d_gene: -
CDR3aa: CASVGRRAKLFF
CDR3nt: TGTGCCAGCGTTGGCAGAAGAGCGAAACTGTTTTTT

abundance: -
j_gene: TRBJ2-4
v_gene: TRBV10-3
d_gene: -
CDR3aa: CAISETGLAKNIQYF
CDR3nt: TGTGCCATCAGCGAGACCGGACTAGCCAAAAACATTCAGTACTTC

abundance: -
j_gene: TRBJ1-2
v_gene: TRBV19
d_gene: TRBD1
CDR3aa: CASRTTGADYGYTF
CDR3nt: TGTGCCAGTAGAACGACAGGGGCGGACTATGGCTACACCTTC

abundance: -
j_gene: TRBJ2-1
v_gene: TRBV30
d_gene: TRBD2
CDR3aa: CAWVRTAGGPNEQFF
CDR3nt: TGTGCCTGGGTTCGTACAGCGGGAGGACCGAATGAGCAGTTCTTC

abundance: -
j_gene: TRBJ1-2
v_gene: TRBV24-1
d_gene: -
CDR3aa: CATSHGDGYTF
CDR3nt: TGTGCCACCTCCCACGGGGATGGCTACACCTTC

abundance: -
j_gene: TRBJ2-2
v_gene: TRBV29-1
d_gene: -
CDR3aa: CSAETSVGTGELFF
CDR3nt: TGCAGCGCCGAGACGAGCGTCGGCACCGGGGAGCTGTTTTTT

abundance: -
j_gene: TRBJ2-5
v_gene: TRBV12-5
d_gene: TRBD1
CDR3aa: CASGLVLGPRDRATETQYF
CDR3nt: TGTGCTAGTGGTTTGGTACTGGGTCCACGAGACAGGGCGACGGAGACCCAGTACTTC

abundance: -
j_gene: TRBJ2-7
v_gene: TRBV28
d_gene: TRBD2
CDR3aa: CASSGSEGLGTSLNEQYF
CDR3nt: TGTGCCAGCAGCGGATCAGAAGGCTTAGGGACTAGCCTCAACGAGCAGTACTTC

abundance: -
j_gene: TRBJ2-2
v_gene: TRBV10-3
d_gene: -
CDR3aa: CAISDQNQGGELFF
CDR3nt: TGTGCCATCAGTGACCAAAATCAGGGGGGGGAGCTGTTTTTT

abundance: many
j_gene: TRBJ2-7
v_gene: TRBV7-2
d_gene: -
CDR3aa: CASSSTQGREQYF
CDR3nt: TGTGCCAGCAGCTCCACACAGGGTAGGGAGCAGTACTTC

abundance: -
j_gene: TRBJ2-7
v_gene: TRBV3-1/TRBV3-2
d_gene: TRBD2
CDR3aa: CASSSSGSAYEQYF
CDR3nt: TGTGCCAGCAGTTCCAGCGGGAGCGCCTACGAGCAGTACTTC

abundance: -
j_gene: TRBJ2-1
v_gene: TRBV4-1
d_gene: TRBD2
CDR3aa: CASSHTSGPYNEQFF
CDR3nt: TGCGCCAGCAGCCATACTAGCGGGCCCTACAATGAGCAGTTCTTC

abundance: -
j_gene: TRBJ2-3
v_gene: TRBV6-6
d_gene: -
CDR3aa: CASIKSYTDTQYF
CDR3nt: TGTGCCAGCATAAAGAGTTACACAGATACGCAGTATTTT

abundance: -
j_gene: TRBJ1-1
v_gene: TRBV5-1
d_gene: TRBD1
CDR3aa: CASGGQVNTEAFF
CDR3nt: TGCGCCAGCGGTGGACAGGTGAACACTGAAGCTTTCTTT

abundance: -
j_gene: TRBJ2-7
v_gene: TRBV29-1
d_gene: -
CDR3aa: CSVEGQTSYEQYF
CDR3nt: TGCAGCGTTGAGGGGCAGACTTCCTACGAGCAGTACTTC

abundance: -
j_gene: TRBJ1-4
v_gene: TRBV6-1
d_gene: -
CDR3aa: CASSDQGGNEKLFF
CDR3nt: TGTGCCAGCAGTGACCAGGGAGGAAATGAAAAACTGTTTTTT

abundance: -
j_gene: TRBJ2-3
v_gene: TRBV6-6
d_gene: -
CDR3aa: CASSYSLTSTDTQYF
CDR3nt: TGTGCCAGCAGTTACTCCTTGACTAGCACAGATACGCAGTATTTT

abundance: -
j_gene: TRBJ2-2
v_gene: TRBV28
d_gene: -
CDR3aa: CASRPGLANTGELFF
CDR3nt: TGTGCCAGCAGACCGGGACTGGCGAACACCGGGGAGCTGTTTTTT

abundance: -
j_gene: TRBJ2-2
v_gene: TRBV7-6
d_gene: -
CDR3aa: CASSLDAPNTGELFF
CDR3nt: TGTGCCAGCAGCTTAGACGCGCCGAACACCGGGGAGCTGTTTTTT

abundance: -
j_gene: TRBJ2-1
v_gene: TRBV2
d_gene: TRBD2
CDR3aa: CASRGLAGESAQFF
CDR3nt: TGTGCCAGCAGGGGCCTAGCGGGAGAAAGTGCGCAGTTCTTC

abundance: -
j_gene: TRBJ2-3
v_gene: TRBV9
d_gene: -
CDR3aa: CASSVGTTTSTDTQYF
CDR3nt: TGTGCCAGCAGCGTAGGGACTACAACTAGCACAGATACGCAGTATTTT

abundance: few
j_gene: TRBJ2-1
v_gene: TRBV9
d_gene: TRBD2
CDR3aa: CASSVEGTRGLFF
CDR3nt: TGTGCCAGCAGCGTCGAGGGGACTAGAGGTTTGTTCTTC

abundance: -
j_gene: TRBJ2-2
v_gene: TRBV10-1
d_gene: TRBD1
CDR3aa: CASSETNPGQGGGELFF
CDR3nt: TGCGCCAGCAGTGAGACGAACCCGGGACAGGGAGGAGGGGAGCTGTTTTTT

abundance: -
j_gene: TRBJ1-1
v_gene: TRBV7-2
d_gene: TRBD1
CDR3aa: CASSLVWTGGWTEAFF
CDR3nt: TGTGCCAGCAGCTTAGTATGGACAGGGGGCTGGACTGAAGCTTTCTTT

abundance: -
j_gene: TRBJ2-7
v_gene: TRBV30
d_gene: -
CDR3aa: CAWTQGFPLSSYEQYF
CDR3nt: TGTGCCTGGACTCAGGGGTTCCCTTTGAGCTCCTACGAGCAGTACTTC

abundance: -
j_gene: TRBJ2-3
v_gene: TRBV29-1
d_gene: -
CDR3aa: CSVEDGTDTQYF
CDR3nt: TGCAGCGTTGAAGACGGGACAGATACGCAGTATTTT

abundance: -
j_gene: TRBJ2-7
v_gene: TRBV7-3
d_gene: TRBD2
CDR3aa: CASRSRGVGLAGDRRSYEQYF
CDR3nt: TGTGCCAGCAGGTCCAGGGGTGTAGGACTAGCGGGAGATCGGCGGTCCTACGAGCAGTACTTC

abundance: -
j_gene: TRBJ1-2
v_gene: TRBV3-1/TRBV3-2
d_gene: -
CDR3aa: CASSQAYGYGYTF
CDR3nt: TGTGCCAGCAGCCAAGCTTACGGCTATGGCTACACCTTC

abundance: -
j_gene: TRBJ2-7
v_gene: TRBV2
d_gene: TRBD2
CDR3aa: CASRALAGVNDEQYF
CDR3nt: TGTGCCAGCAGGGCACTGGCGGGAGTTAATGACGAGCAGTACTTC

abundance: few
j_gene: TRBJ2-3
v_gene: TRBV27
d_gene: -
CDR3aa: CASRDQGTDTQYF
CDR3nt: TGTGCCAGCAGGGATCAGGGAACAGATACGCAGTATTTT

abundance: -
j_gene: TRBJ2-3
v_gene: TRBV3-1/TRBV3-2
d_gene: TRBD2
CDR3aa: CASSRSTSGTDTQYF
CDR3nt: TGTGCCAGCAGCCGTTCGACTAGCGGCACAGATACGCAGTATTTT

abundance: -
j_gene: TRBJ2-1
v_gene: TRBV11-3
d_gene: -
CDR3aa: CASSLERSDNEQFF
CDR3nt: TGTGCCAGCAGCTTAGAACGGTCTGACAATGAGCAGTTCTTC